This is a list of T cell receptor beta chains from one sample in a study of T cell responses to AZD1222 COVID-19 vaccine. The method was immunoSEQ multiplex PCR; TCRdb's version includes in-frame clones alone and lacks a portion of them. In the table there are roughly 120,000 clones, roughly 84% of which are singletons. The starting material was peripheral blood, obtained on day 0 of AZD1222 vaccination. The receptors come from an adult in good health. The CDR3 runs from the conserved cysteine through the conserved F or W. A D gene is named only where the DNA matches it firmly. Size values are once, few and many counts, or a class for expanded clones, and some rows have none.

>TRBJ1-3|TRBV5-1|-|-
CASSLEWVTGNTIYF
TGCGCCAGCAGCTTGGAGTGGGTGACTGGAAACACCATATATTTT
>TRBJ1-2|TRBV24-1|-|-
CATSTAANYGYTF
TGTGCCACCAGCACAGCAGCTAACTATGGCTACACCTTC
>TRBJ1-6|TRBV3-1/TRBV3-2|-|TRBD1
CASGTGAGSPLHF
TGTGCCAGCGGGACAGGAGCGGGTTCACCCCTCCACTTT
>TRBJ1-2|TRBV28|-|TRBD1
CASSLRLQGGYGYTF
TGTGCCAGCAGTTTAAGGTTACAGGGGGGCTATGGCTACACCTTC
>TRBJ1-1|TRBV30|-|-
CAWILIRKAFF
TGTGCCTGGATATTAATACGGAAAGCTTTCTTT
>TRBJ2-2|TRBV11-2|-|-
CASSLDYPTGELFF
TGTGCCAGCAGCTTGGATTATCCGACCGGGGAGCTGTTTTTT
>TRBJ1-2|TRBV20-1|-|TRBD1
CSADNRGGYTF
TGCAGTGCTGATAACAGGGGCGGCTACACCTTC
>TRBJ1-4|TRBV30|-|TRBD1
CAWSVTGRKTNEKLFF
TGTGCCTGGAGTGTGACAGGGAGGAAAACTAATGAAAAACTGTTTTTT
>TRBJ1-5|TRBV7-9|-|-
CASSFQGREQPQHF
TGTGCCAGCAGCTTTCAGGGACGAGAACAGCCCCAGCATTTT
>TRBJ2-3|TRBV7-2|-|-
CASSLVIGAQGAQYF
TGTGCCAGCAGCTTAGTTATCGGTGCGCAGGGTGCGCAGTATTTT
>TRBJ2-1|TRBV7-2|-|-
CASSLSGASNEQFF
TGTGCCAGCAGCTTATCGGGGGCCAGTAATGAGCAGTTCTTC
>TRBJ2-7|TRBV11-2|once|-
CASSLRAGSTVYEQYF
TGTGCCAGCAGCCTCCGGGCGGGTTCAACCGTTTACGAGCAGTACTTC
>TRBJ1-3|TRBV9|-|-
CASSDLSSGNTIYF
TGTGCCAGCAGCGATCTGAGCTCTGGAAACACCATATATTTT
>TRBJ2-5|TRBV7-9|-|TRBD1
CASSGGTGGAEETQYF
TGTGCCAGCAGCGGAGGGACAGGCGGAGCAGAAGAGACCCAGTACTTC
>TRBJ1-2|TRBV11-2|-|-
CASSLALTPGRNYGYTF
TGTGCCAGCAGCTTAGCCCTTACCCCCGGACGGAACTATGGCTACACCTTC
>TRBJ1-1|TRBV19|-|TRBD1
CASSPADRLEAFF
TGTGCCAGTAGCCCGGCGGACAGGCTTGAAGCTTTCTTT
>TRBJ1-5|TRBV19|-|-
CASSIDVGNQPQHF
TGTGCCAGTAGTATAGATGTAGGGAACCAGCCCCAGCATTTT
>TRBJ2-6|TRBV19|-|-
CASSIEAGANVLTF
TGTGCCAGTAGTATAGAGGCTGGGGCCAACGTCCTGACTTTC
>TRBJ1-1|TRBV7-2|-|-
CASSIRGMNTEAFF
TGTGCCAGCAGCATCAGAGGGATGAACACTGAAGCTTTCTTT
>TRBJ2-2|TRBV7-7|-|-
CASSPDGRTNTGELFF
TGTGCTAGCAGCCCCGATGGGAGGACGAACACCGGGGAGCTGTTTTTT
>TRBJ1-2|TRBV28|-|-
CASSTGQSYGYTF
TGTGCCAGCAGTACCGGACAGTCCTATGGCTACACCTTC
>TRBJ1-4|TRBV3-1/TRBV3-2|once|-
CASSQREGMFF
TGTGCCAGCAGCCAGCGAGAGGGGATGTTTTTT
>TRBJ1-6|TRBV27|-|-
CASRRQPPFHSPLHF
TGTGCCAGCAGAAGACAGCCCCCCTTTCATTCACCCCTCCACTTT
>TRBJ1-2|TRBV27|-|TRBD1
CASSSRPGTGYGYTF
TGTGCCAGCAGTTCCCGGCCCGGGACAGGCTATGGCTACACCTTC
>TRBJ1-1|TRBV10-3|-|-
CAISDLGPYTEAFF
TGTGCCATCAGTGATCTTGGACCGTACACTGAAGCTTTCTTT
>TRBJ1-5|TRBV2|-|-
CASTSGEDQPQHF
TGTGCCAGCACGTCGGGCGAAGATCAGCCCCAGCATTTT